One sample yielded the 17 T cell receptor beta chains listed below, sequenced in a study of control samples from healthy donors and cancer patients. The method was immunoSEQ multiplex PCR; TCRdb's version includes in-frame clones alone and lacks a portion of them. Of some 200,000 clones listed, 90% to 95% are singletons. The source material was blood. The source is a man between 18 and 35 years old in good health.

In this sample, this clone turned up once. This chain uses TRBV7-3 with TRBJ2-2; D is undetermined. Trimming stripped 1 base from V and 1 base from J, with 10 bases between. The CDR3 totals 16 residues. Germline V lookup: CDR1 SGHTA, CDR2 FQGTGA. CDR3 in DNA: TGTGCCAGCAGCTTAATGGCGGCAGGGAACACCGGGGAGCTGTTTTTT. Translated, it gives CASSLMAAGNTGELFF.

The gene calls are TRBV18 and TRBJ2-7; 7 bases map to TRBD1. The V gene end was trimmed by 0 bases and the J gene end by 3 bases; junction bases not matched to a gene: 8. CDR1 and CDR2 (germline): KGHSH, LQKENI. The CDR3 has 16 residues. The CDR3 spells CASSPPRGNRDYEQYF. The CDR3 DNA reads TGTGCCAGCTCACCACCCAGGGGGAATCGGGACTACGAGCAGTACTTC.

This chain uses TRBV24-1 with TRBJ2-3; 11 nucleotides agree with TRBD2. Trimming cost V 2 bases and J 2 bases; bases outside gene matches: 5. The CDR3 consists of 17 residues. Per germline, CDR1 KGHDR and CDR2 SFDVKD. CDR3 nucleotide sequence: TGTGCCACCAGTGATTCGGGTAGCGGGGGGGCCACAGATACGCAGTATTTT. Translated: CATSDSGSGGATDTQYF.

The chain uses TRBV6-1 and TRBJ1-6; perhaps TRBD1 as D (6 bases). Germline lookup yields CDR1 MNHNS and CDR2 SASEGT. V gave up 3 bases and J gave up 6 bases, with 12 bases separating them. The CDR3 length is 15 residues. The CDR3 bases are TGTGCCAGCAGTGACCTCAGGGGACTTAATTCACCCCTCCACTTT. This codes for CASSDLRGLNSPLHF.

The genes are TRBV2 and TRBJ2-3; D gene uncertain. Germline lookup yields CDR1 SNHLY and CDR2 FYNNEI. V lost 7 bases and J 2 bases, leaving 4 bases between the germline ends. This CDR3 contains 11 residues. As DNA, the CDR3 is TGTGCCAGCACAAACACAGATACGCAGTATTTT. Amino acids: CASTNTDTQYF.

The chain is built from TRBV6-5 and TRBJ2-2; no definite D call. The CDR3 runs 14 residues. Germline V CDR1 and CDR2: MNHEY, SVGAGI. Trimming took 5 bases from V and 4 from J, leaving 11 bases between them. The CDR3 DNA is TGTGCCAGCAGTACACGGTCAGGCACCGGGGAGCTGTTTTTT. Translated, it gives CASSTRSGTGELFF.

The rearrangement uses TRBV5-1 and TRBJ1-2; D possibly corresponds to TRBD1 (6 bases). Germline CDR1 is SGHRS and CDR2 is YFSETQ. V gave up 0 bases and J gave up 8 bases, with 14 bases separating them. The CDR3 is made up of 14 amino acids. The DNA of the CDR3 is TGCGCCAGCAGCTTGGATTACAGGGCGGGAGGCTACACCTTC. It translates to CASSLDYRAGGYTF.

J is TRBJ1-1 and V is TRBV6-5; D gene uncertain. Trimming took 6 bases from V and 3 from J, leaving 14 bases between them. The length of the CDR3 is 14 residues. Germline CDR1 reads MNHEY; CDR2 reads SVGAGI. The CDR3 sequence: CASSPRKDYTEAFF. The CDR3 nucleotides are TGTGCCAGCAGCCCCCGGAAGGACTACACTGAAGCTTTCTTT.

The chain uses TRBV3-1 (or the pseudogene TRBV3-2) and TRBJ2-5, with 8 bases matching TRBD2. J was trimmed by 1 base and V by 4 bases; bases with no gene match: 11. The CDR3 extends over 17 amino acids. In germline, CDR1 is LGHDT, CDR2 YNNKEL (reference sequence). Written as DNA, the CDR3 is TGTGCCAGCAGCCCTAGCCAGGGAGCGGGGGTCCAAGAGACCCAGTACTTC. This gives the protein CASSPSQGAGVQETQYF.

This clone appeared once. V is TRBV5-5 and J is TRBJ1-6, with D uncertain. V was pared by 2 bases and J by 0 bases, with 6 bases between. The length of the CDR3 is 15 residues. CDR1 is SGHKS and CDR2 is YYEKEE in the germline V gene (reference sequence). This chain's CDR3 is CASSLMSSYNSPLHF. The CDR3 DNA is TGTGCCAGCAGCTTAATGAGCTCCTATAATTCACCCCTCCACTTT.

The rearrangement joins TRBV7-8 to TRBJ2-2; 13 positions match TRBD2. The germline gives CDR1 SGHVS, CDR2 FQNEAQ. The CDR3 sequence is 19 residues long. V was clipped by 2 bases and J by 4 bases; unmatched bases: 10. The CDR3 is CASSLQLAGGTGITGELFF. DNA of the CDR3: TGTGCCAGCAGCTTACAACTAGCGGGGGGGACGGGCATCACCGGGGAGCTGTTTTTT.

This chain joins TRBV5-4 and TRBJ2-3, with 10 bases identical to TRBD2. The germline V gene has CDR1 SGHNT and CDR2 YYREEE (reference sequence). The CDR3 sequence is 14 residues long. V gave up 4 bases and J gave up 4 bases; unmatched junction bases: 3. The CDR3 DNA reads TGTGCCAGCAGCCCCAGCGGGAGGGCAGATACGCAGTATTTT. This sequence encodes CASSPSGRADTQYF.

The V call is TRBV7-2, the J call TRBJ2-3, with D hard to call. Trimming shortened V by 3 bases and J by 0 bases, and 10 bases separated the two germline ends. There are 15 residues in the CDR3. Germline V gene lookup returns CDR1 SGHTA and CDR2 FQGNSA. CDR3 in DNA: TGTGCCAGCAGCTTGCCCCGATCTAGCACAGATACGCAGTATTTT. This encodes CASSLPRSSTDTQYF.

The rearrangement links TRBV3-1 (or the pseudogene TRBV3-2) to TRBJ2-7; maybe TRBD1 (6 bases). Germline loops: CDR1 LGHDT, CDR2 YNNKEL (reference sequence). V dropped 4 bases and J dropped 5 bases, with 12 bases sitting between them. This CDR3 has 13 amino acids. CDR3 bases: TGTGCCAGCAGCCGGGGGCCGCACCACGAGCAGTACTTC. This codes for CASSRGPHHEQYF.

This rearrangement joins TRBV4-1 to TRBJ1-5, with 7 nucleotides matching TRBD1. CDR3 size: 15 residues. Germline-derived CDR1 and CDR2 are MGHRA and YSYEKL. V was pared by 4 bases and J by 2 bases, with 5 bases of the junction left unmatched. CDR3 loop: CASSRHTGGNQPQHF. The CDR3, as DNA: TGCGCCAGCAGCCGTCACACAGGGGGCAATCAGCCCCAGCATTTT.

This rearrangement joins TRBV12-3 or TRBV12-4 to TRBJ1-4, with D tentatively TRBD1 (6 bases). The CDR3 runs 13 residues. The V and J ends lost 6 bases and 5 bases respectively, with 10 bases between them. The CDR3 loop is CASRRTVNEKLFF. DNA of the CDR3: TGTGCCAGCAGACGGACAGTAAATGAAAAACTGTTTTTT.

The chain employs TRBV6-5 and TRBJ2-1, with D perhaps matching TRBD2 (5 bases). V dropped 0 bases and J dropped 9 bases, with 15 bases sitting between them. This CDR3 is built from 15 residues. Germline CDR1 and CDR2: MNHEY and SVGAGI. The CDR3 spells CASSYSRRPMGEQFF. CDR3 DNA sequence: TGTGCCAGCAGTTACTCGCGGAGGCCCATGGGTGAGCAGTTCTTC.